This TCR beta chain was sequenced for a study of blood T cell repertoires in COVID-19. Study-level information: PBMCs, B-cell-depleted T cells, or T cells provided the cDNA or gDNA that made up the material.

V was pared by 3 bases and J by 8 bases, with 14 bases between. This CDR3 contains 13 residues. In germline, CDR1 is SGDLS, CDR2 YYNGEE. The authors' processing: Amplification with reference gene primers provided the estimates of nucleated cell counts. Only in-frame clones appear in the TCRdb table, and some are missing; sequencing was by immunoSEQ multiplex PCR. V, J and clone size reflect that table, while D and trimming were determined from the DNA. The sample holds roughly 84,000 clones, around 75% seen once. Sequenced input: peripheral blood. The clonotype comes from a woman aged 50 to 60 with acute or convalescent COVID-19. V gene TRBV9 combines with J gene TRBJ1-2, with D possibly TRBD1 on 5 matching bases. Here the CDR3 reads CASSAGNSKGYTF. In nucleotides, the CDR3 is TGTGCCAGCAGCGCAGGGAATTCTAAAGGCTACACCTTC.